These 8 T cell receptor beta chains share one sample of origin, sequenced in a study of early T cells in non-severe SARS-CoV-2 infection (dated by TCRdb to about 2021). Libraries came from 5' RACE. TCRdb shows the sequencer as NextSeq 500. TCRdb applied fastp at Q25 and MiXCR to the public reads, then kept only in-frame beta chains. Each entry merges the rows of one CDR3 protein and shows their most common DNA and genes. The sample records about 64,000 distinct CDR3 sequences, about an eighth of which are singletons. Around 4.3% of the sample goes to the ten largest clones. The sequenced material came from whole blood. The receptors here all came from an adult who was a healthcare worker with PCR-confirmed SARS-CoV-2 infection or an uninfected control (not recorded which).

This clonotype was observed many times. The chain couples TRBV3-1 to TRBJ2-7, with TRBD1 as a possible D gene (5 bases). The ends were cut back, 3 bases at V and 5 bases at J, with 14 bases in the middle. From germline, CDR1 is LGHDT and CDR2 YNNKEL (reference sequence). The CDR3 covers 14 residues. The CDR3 sequence: CASSQDTSRNEQYF. The CDR3 nucleotides read TGTGCCAGCAGCCAGGACACGTCGCGTAACGAGCAGTACTTC.

This clonotype was detected a few times. V gene TRBV23-1 combines with J gene TRBJ1-5; D is uncertain. TRBV23-1 falls under the ORF class, with uncertain function. V was clipped by 0 bases and J by 0 bases, with 24 bases between them. This CDR3 is built from 21 residues. CDR3 amino acids: CASSQSGLGGTLTYSNQPQHF. In DNA form, the CDR3 reads TGCGCCAGCAGTCAATCAGGGCTCGGAGGCACGCTAACATATAGCAATCAGCCCCAGCATTTT.

This clonotype was observed a handful of times. The chain couples TRBV29-1 to TRBJ1-3; D gene uncertain. Germline CDR1 is SQVTM and CDR2 is ANQGSEA. V lost 3 bases and J lost 1, with 10 bases in between. The CDR3 has 14 amino acids. CDR3 in DNA: TGCAGCGTTGAGTCTAGGGATTCTGGAAACACCATATATTTT. Translating gives CSVESRDSGNTIYF. The entire variable domain, with the rest obtained from reference TRBV29-1 and TRBJ1-3, is as follows: SAVISQKPSRDICQRGTSLTIQCQVDSQVTMMFWYRQQPGQSLTLIATANQGSEATYESGFVIDKFPISRPNLTFSTLTVSNMSPEDSSIYLCSVESRDSGNTIYFGEGSWLTVV.

The chain carries TRBV6-5 and TRBJ2-3, with D tentatively TRBD1 or TRBD2 (6 bases each). Germline V gives CDR1 MNHEY, CDR2 SVGAGI. The CDR3 covers 15 residues. V lost 1 base, J lost 3 bases, and 11 bases lay in between. Written as DNA, the CDR3 is TGTGCCAGCAGTTACTATCCGGGGGCAACAGATACGCAGTATTTT. This encodes CASSYYPGATDTQYF.

This clonotype was recorded a few times. J is TRBJ1-2 and V is TRBV3-1, with D possibly being TRBD1 (6 bases). The germline V gene has CDR1 LGHDT and CDR2 YNNKEL (reference sequence). This CDR3 has 15 amino acids. Trimming took 0 bases from V and 4 from J, leaving 12 bases between them. The CDR3 loop is CASSQEGGGPYGYTF. The CDR3 nucleotides are TGTGCCAGCAGCCAAGAAGGGGGGGGACCCTATGGCTACACCTTC.

This clonotype came up many times. J is TRBJ2-7 and V is TRBV7-6; 7 nucleotides agree with TRBD1. The ends lost 0 bases at V and 2 bases at J; junction bases unmatched: 4. The germline CDR1 and CDR2 sequences are SGHVS and FNYEAQ. The CDR3 is 15 amino acids. The CDR3, as DNA: TGTGCCAGCAGCTTAGCCAGGGGGACAACCTACGAGCAGTACTTC. Translated: CASSLARGTTYEQYF.

The chain carries TRBV5-6 and TRBJ2-3, with a tentative D call TRBD1 (6 bases). This CDR3 is built from 15 residues. Trimming pared 3 bases from V and 1 base from J, leaving 12 bases between. Germline assignment: CDR1 SGHDT and CDR2 YYEEEE. In DNA, the CDR3 is TGTGCCAGCAGCTATGGACAGAGACGCACAGATACGCAGTATTTT. Translated: CASSYGQRRTDTQYF.

This clonotype showed up just a few times. This sequence joins TRBV7-3 and TRBJ2-3, with 9 bases fitting TRBD2. After removal of 2 bases from V and 7 bases from J, the junction contained 4 bases not matched to a gene. The germline gives CDR1 SGHTA, CDR2 FQGTGA. CDR3 length: 14 amino acids. The CDR3, as DNA: TGTGCCAGCAGCTTAGCGGGGGGGCCGAATACGCAGTATTTT. This translates into CASSLAGGPNTQYF.